These T cell receptor beta chains were read from a single sample in a study of cytotoxic CD8 clonotypes in ibrutinib-treated CLL. The repertoire was sequenced with immunoSEQ multiplex PCR; TCRdb's copy has only in-frame clones and lacks some. The table records some 200,000 clones, approximately 68% of them present only once. The material was PBMCs, obtained after 24 months of ibrutinib treatment. All receptors derive from a human donor with chronic lymphocytic leukemia. CDR3s include the opening cysteine and the closing phenylalanine or tryptophan. D genes are given only for firm matches. Only part of the rows carry a size: once, few, many, or a class if the clone is expanded.

>TRBV5-1|NA|TRBJ2-3|NA
CASSLGHVIDTQYF
TGCGCCAGCAGCTTGGGACATGTCATAGATACGCAGTATTTT
>TRBV7-2|TRBD1|TRBJ1-2|NA
CASSYGGQALGYTF
TGTGCCAGCAGCTACGGGGGACAGGCGCTTGGCTACACCTTC
>TRBV6-4|NA|TRBJ2-3|few
CASSDGTSTDTQYF
TGTGCCAGCAGTGACGGGACTAGCACAGATACGCAGTATTTT
>TRBV4-2|NA|TRBJ2-3|NA
CASSQDFSTDTQYF
TGTGCCAGCAGCCAAGATTTTAGTACAGATACGCAGTATTTT
>TRBV30|TRBD2|TRBJ2-7|NA
CAWSSKAGANEQYF
TGTGCCTGGAGTTCCAAAGCGGGAGCGAACGAGCAGTACTTC
>TRBV27|TRBD1|TRBJ2-7|few
CASSRGTGDEQYF
TGTGCCAGCAGTAGGGGGACAGGGGACGAGCAGTACTTC
>TRBV30|NA|TRBJ1-5|NA
CAWSPGQIFPQHF
TGTGCCTGGAGTCCGGGACAAATTTTTCCCCAGCATTTT
>TRBV11-2|TRBD1|TRBJ2-7|NA
CASSLDGWGTEIRYEQYF
TGTGCCAGCAGCTTAGATGGCTGGGGGACAGAGATACGTTACGAGCAGTACTTC
>TRBV5-1|TRBD1|TRBJ1-3|once
CASSLAGQHSGNTIYF
TGCGCCAGCAGCTTGGCGGGACAGCACTCTGGAAACACCATATATTTT
>TRBV20-1|NA|TRBJ2-7|NA
CSARGHGEQYF
TGCAGTGCTAGGGGACATGGGGAGCAGTACTTC
>TRBV20-1|NA|TRBJ2-1|NA
CSVTRGNEQFF
TGCAGTGTCACTAGGGGTAATGAGCAGTTCTTC
>TRBV28|NA|TRBJ1-2|NA
CASSSPAGARGYTF
TGTGCCAGCAGCAGTCCTGCAGGGGCCCGTGGCTACACCTTC
>TRBV27|TRBD2|TRBJ2-1|NA
CASSLGGGRDGEQFF
TGTGCCAGCAGTTTAGGCGGGGGGCGGGACGGTGAGCAGTTCTTC
>TRBV15|NA|TRBJ1-2|NA
CATSREYGNYGYTF
TGTGCCACCAGCAGAGAGTACGGAAACTATGGCTACACCTTC
>TRBV29-1|NA|TRBJ2-5|NA
CSVAQVEETQYF
TGCAGCGTTGCTCAGGTCGAAGAGACCCAGTACTTC
>TRBV18|NA|TRBJ2-7|NA
CASSIYRTYEQYF
TGTGCCAGCTCAATCTACAGGACCTACGAGCAGTACTTC
>TRBV28|TRBD1|TRBJ1-1|NA
CASRIRTGMEDDTEAFF
TGTGCCAGCAGAATACGGACAGGGATGGAGGACGATACTGAAGCTTTCTTT
>TRBV5-1|NA|TRBJ2-2|NA
CASSFQAGELFF
TGCGCCAGCAGCTTCCAGGCCGGGGAGCTGTTTTTT
>TRBV7-6|NA|TRBJ2-7|NA
CASSSGHGAYEQYF
TGTGCCAGCAGCTCTGGACACGGGGCCTACGAGCAGTACTTC
>TRBV6-1|NA|TRBJ2-1|few
CASTAGFSYEQFF
TGTGCCAGCACTGCAGGCTTCAGCTATGAGCAGTTCTTC
>TRBV19|TRBD1|TRBJ1-1|NA
CASSADRENTEAFF
TGTGCCAGTAGTGCGGACAGGGAGAACACTGAAGCTTTCTTT
>TRBV10-2|NA|TRBJ2-3|NA
CASSIRGYTDTQYF
TGCGCCAGCAGTATTAGGGGGTACACAGATACGCAGTATTTT
>TRBV6-5|NA|TRBJ2-7|NA
CASSYLPGPLDEQYF
TGTGCCAGCAGTTACTTGCCGGGGCCCTTGGACGAGCAGTACTTC
>TRBV2|TRBD2|TRBJ2-1|NA
CASSGRGVPGEQFF
TGTGCCAGCAGTGGACGGGGGGTACCGGGTGAGCAGTTCTTC
>TRBV27|NA|TRBJ1-6|NA
CASSQARSPLHF
TGTGCCAGCAGCCAGGCGAGGTCACCCCTCCACTTT
>TRBV7-6|NA|TRBJ2-7|NA
CASSSSLESYEQYF
TGTGCCAGCAGCTCCTCCCTAGAATCCTACGAGCAGTACTTC
>TRBV4-3|NA|TRBJ2-1|NA
CASSQDGQVVYNEQFF
TGCGCCAGCAGCCAAGATGGGCAGGTAGTCTACAATGAGCAGTTCTTC
>TRBV7-2|TRBD1|TRBJ1-1|few
CASSTQGRSGTEAFF
TGTGCCAGCAGCACACAGGGGAGGAGTGGCACTGAAGCTTTCTTT
>TRBV28|NA|TRBJ2-4|NA
CASTSSHLAKNIQYF
TGTGCCAGCACCTCTTCCCATCTAGCCAAAAACATTCAGTACTTC
>TRBV6-1|NA|TRBJ1-1|NA
CASSRSRVNTEAFF
TGTGCCAGCAGTCGCAGCAGGGTGAACACTGAAGCTTTCTTT
>TRBV27|TRBD2|TRBJ2-7|NA
CASSPGLAAREQYF
TGTGCCAGCAGTCCGGGACTAGCGGCTCGCGAGCAGTACTTC
>TRBV2|NA|TRBJ2-5|once
CASADSMATGTQYF
TGTGCCAGCGCGGACAGCATGGCCACAGGGACCCAGTACTTC
>TRBV18|NA|TRBJ1-1|NA
CASSPLIQRNTEAFF
TGTGCCAGCTCACCACTTATACAGAGGAACACTGAAGCTTTCTTT
>TRBV30|NA|TRBJ2-7|NA
CAWSGPFAYEQYF
TGTGCCTGGAGTGGGCCCTTCGCCTACGAGCAGTACTTC
>TRBV19|TRBD1|TRBJ2-7|NA
CASSLEGGTGDEQYF
TGTGCCAGTAGTCTAGAAGGGGGGACAGGGGACGAGCAGTACTTC
>TRBV6-1|NA|TRBJ2-2|NA
CASSRRGADGELFF
TGTGCCAGCAGCCGTCGGGGGGCGGACGGGGAGCTGTTTTTT
>TRBV5-1|TRBD1|TRBJ1-1|once
CASSLNRGDTEAFF
TGCGCCAGCAGCCTAAACAGGGGGGACACTGAAGCTTTCTTT
>TRBV7-2|TRBD1|TRBJ1-1|NA
CASSLRQGSEAFF
TGTGCCAGCAGCTTAAGACAGGGCAGTGAAGCTTTCTTT
>TRBV2|NA|TRBJ1-2|once
CASSPEDYGYTF
TGTGCCAGCAGCCCTGAGGACTATGGCTACACCTTC
>TRBV7-2|TRBD1|TRBJ1-3|NA
CASSSRQGGNTIYF
TGTGCCAGCAGCTCCAGACAGGGTGGAAACACCATATATTTT
>TRBV9|NA|TRBJ2-6|NA
CASSVAGGQLYSGANVLTF
TGTGCCAGCAGCGTAGCTGGAGGGCAGCTATACTCTGGGGCCAACGTCCTGACTTTC
>TRBV4-3|TRBD2|TRBJ2-1|NA
CASSPRDLAGEDSYNEQFF
TGCGCCAGCAGCCCCCGGGATCTAGCGGGAGAAGATTCGTACAATGAGCAGTTCTTC
>TRBV9|NA|TRBJ1-2|NA
CASSYDRNYGYTF
TGTGCCAGCAGCTACGACAGAAACTATGGCTACACCTTC
>TRBV11-2|TRBD2|TRBJ2-7|NA
CASSLVAGVREQYF
TGTGCCAGCAGCTTGGTAGCGGGAGTACGGGAGCAGTACTTC
>TRBV18|NA|TRBJ2-5|NA
CASTPRQAGQETQYF
TGTGCCAGCACTCCACGACAGGCCGGTCAAGAGACCCAGTACTTC
>TRBV5-1|TRBD1|TRBJ2-1|NA
CASSLAGGAYNEQFF
TGCGCCAGCAGCTTGGCAGGGGGCGCCTACAATGAGCAGTTCTTC
>TRBV7-2|TRBD2|TRBJ2-1|NA
CASSPTSGRSNEQFF
TGTGCCAGCAGCCCGACTAGCGGGAGGAGTAATGAGCAGTTCTTC